These 2 T cell receptor beta chains were all obtained from the same sample, sequenced in a study of blood T cell repertoires in COVID-19. Measured with immunoSEQ multiplex PCR; TCRdb has only the in-frame clones, and not every one. Counted here are 300,000 to 400,000 clones, more than 75% occurring once; the ten biggest clones make up around 3.5%. The specimen sequenced was peripheral blood. All receptors come from a woman aged 18-29 years who had recovered from COVID-19.

This chain joins TRBV3-1 (or the pseudogene TRBV3-2) and TRBJ2-1, with 9 positions matching TRBD1. Looked up from germline, CDR1 is LGHDT and CDR2 is YNNKEL (reference sequence). This CDR3 region has 14 residues. J was trimmed by 7 bases and V by 1 base; bases with no gene match: 2. The CDR3 DNA follows: TGTGCCAGCAGCCAAGGGACAGGGGATAATGAGCAGTTCTTC. Its translation is CASSQGTGDNEQFF.

The chain combines TRBV24-1 with TRBJ2-1; 8 nucleotides match TRBD2. The length of the CDR3 is 15 residues. Per germline, CDR1 KGHDR and CDR2 SFDVKD. J was trimmed by 13 bases and V by 0 bases; bases with no gene match: 10. The CDR3 here is CATSDLRRAGLAQFF. DNA of the CDR3: TGTGCCACCAGTGATTTGCGAAGGGCTGGACTAGCCCAGTTCTTC.